This T cell receptor beta chain was recorded in a study of OX40 agonist ivuxolimab in advanced cancers. Germline V gene sequence: CDR1 MDHEN, CDR2 SYDVKM. The CDR3 covers 18 residues. V trimming: 6 bases; J trimming: 2 bases; junction bases outside the gene matches: 13. Assay: immunoSEQ multiplex PCR; the TCRdb copy retains only in-frame clones and omits some. The sample includes 60,000 to 65,000 clones, about 91% of them seen just once. The rearrangement links TRBV28 to TRBJ2-7; TRBD2 agrees at 13 bases. This clonotype originated in an adult with an advanced solid tumor such as melanoma, head and neck, liver or kidney cancer. The source was CD4+ or CD8+ T cells sorted from blood, collected in a trial of the OX40 agonist ivuxolimab. The DNA for the CDR3 is TGTGCCAGCAGCCTGCCCGGACTAGCGGGAGTACCGACCTACGAGCAGTACTTC. Amino acids: CASSLPGLAGVPTYEQYF.